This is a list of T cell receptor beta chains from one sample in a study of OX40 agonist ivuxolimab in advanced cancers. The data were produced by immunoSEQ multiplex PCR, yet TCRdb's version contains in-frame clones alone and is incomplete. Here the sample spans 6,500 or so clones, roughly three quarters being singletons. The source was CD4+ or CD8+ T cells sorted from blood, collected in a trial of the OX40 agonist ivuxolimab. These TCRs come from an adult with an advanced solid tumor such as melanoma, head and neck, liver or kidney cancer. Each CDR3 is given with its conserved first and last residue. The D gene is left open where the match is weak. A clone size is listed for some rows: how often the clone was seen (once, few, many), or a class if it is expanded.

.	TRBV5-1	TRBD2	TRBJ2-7	TGCGCCAGCAGCTTCGGGGGACTAGTGGGTGGGTACGAGCAGTACTTC	CASSFGGLVGGYEQYF
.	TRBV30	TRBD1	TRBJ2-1	TGTGCCGTTGGGGACAGCTCCTACAATGAGCAGTTCTTC	CAVGDSSYNEQFF
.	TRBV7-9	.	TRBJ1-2	TGTGCCAGCAGCTTAGCTGGGAACAGGGCCAACTATGGCTACACCTTC	CASSLAGNRANYGYTF
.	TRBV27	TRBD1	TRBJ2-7	TGTGCCAGCAGTTCCCCCGGGACAGGGTACCACGAGCAGTACTTC	CASSSPGTGYHEQYF
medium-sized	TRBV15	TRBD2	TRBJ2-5	TGTGCCACCAGCGGAATAGCGGGGGAGACCCAGTACTTC	CATSGIAGETQYF
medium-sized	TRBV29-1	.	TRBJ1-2	TGCAGCGTTGAATGGGGAAACTATGGCTACACCTTC	CSVEWGNYGYTF
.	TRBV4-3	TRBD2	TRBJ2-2	TGCGCCAGCAGCCAAGAGACTAGCGGGGGGGCCGACACCGGGGAGCTGTTTTTT	CASSQETSGGADTGELFF
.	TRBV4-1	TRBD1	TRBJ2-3	TGCGCCAGCAGCCAGATGGACAGGAGCACAGATACGCAGTATTTT	CASSQMDRSTDTQYF
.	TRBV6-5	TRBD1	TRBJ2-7	TGTGCCAGCAGTACCGGACAGGGCCGAGGGGAGCAGTACTTC	CASSTGQGRGEQYF
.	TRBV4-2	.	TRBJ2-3	TGTGCCAGCAGCCAAGATCTTTGGGGGGTGGGAGATACGCAGTATTTT	CASSQDLWGVGDTQYF
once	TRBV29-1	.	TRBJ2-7	TGCAGCGCCTTCAGCGGCTACGAGCAGTACTTC	CSAFSGYEQYF
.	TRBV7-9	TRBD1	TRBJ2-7	TGTGCCAGCAGCTCCGTGACAGGGCCCTACGAGCAGTACTTC	CASSSVTGPYEQYF
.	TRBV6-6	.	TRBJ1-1	TGTGCCAGCAGTTACGTGGGGAGCACTGAAGCTTTCTTT	CASSYVGSTEAFF
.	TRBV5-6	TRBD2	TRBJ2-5	TGTGCCAGCAGCTTGGGGACTAGCGGGGCGAGGGAGACCCAGTACTTC	CASSLGTSGARETQYF
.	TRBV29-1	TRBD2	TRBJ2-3	TGCAGCGTTGTCTTTTGGCTAGCGGGGTCAGATACGCAGTATTTT	CSVVFWLAGSDTQYF
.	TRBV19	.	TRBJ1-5	TGTGCCAGTAGGGTGGACCCTAGCAATCAGCCCCAGCATTTT	CASRVDPSNQPQHF
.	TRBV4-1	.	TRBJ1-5	TGCGCCAGCAGCCAAGAGGGGGTTGTCAATCAGCCCCAGCATTTT	CASSQEGVVNQPQHF
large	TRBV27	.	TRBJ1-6	TGTGCCAGCAGGATAGGGGCAGCCTCTAATTCACCCCTCCACTTT	CASRIGAASNSPLHF
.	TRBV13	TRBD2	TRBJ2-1	TGTGCCAGCAGCCCGGGGGGATACAATGAGCAGTTCTTC	CASSPGGYNEQFF
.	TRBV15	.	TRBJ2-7	TGTGCCACCAGCAGAGAAGTACAACTAACCTACGAGCAGTACTTC	CATSREVQLTYEQYF
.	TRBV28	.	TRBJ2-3	TGTGCCAGCAGTTCCCCAATCGTAGCCCGAGGAACAGATACGCAGTATTTT	CASSSPIVARGTDTQYF
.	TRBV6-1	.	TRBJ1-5	TGTGCCAGCACTATGACGGGGGGGCCCAATCAGCCCCAGCATTTT	CASTMTGGPNQPQHF
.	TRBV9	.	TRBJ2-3	TGTGCCAGCAGCGTAGCTGGGGTGGGCACAGATACGCAGTATTTT	CASSVAGVGTDTQYF
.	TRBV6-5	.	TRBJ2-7	TGTGCCAGCAGTTACTCGACGCGAGGGCACGAGCAGTACTTC	CASSYSTRGHEQYF
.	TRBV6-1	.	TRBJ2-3	TGTGCCAGCAGTGAAAGAAGGCCAGATACGCAGTATTTT	CASSERRPDTQYF
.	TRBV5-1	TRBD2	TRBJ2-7	TGCGCCAGCAGCAACTTAGCGGGCCAACCCTCCTACGAGCAGTACTTC	CASSNLAGQPSYEQYF
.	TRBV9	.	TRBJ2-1	TGTGCCAGCAGCGTAGAGGGAGGGGGCTCAAACGGTAACAATGAGCAGTTCTTC	CASSVEGGGSNGNNEQFF
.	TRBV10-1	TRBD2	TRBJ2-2	TGCGCCAGCGCGGCCGGGACTAGCGAGTACACCGGGGAGCTGTTTTTT	CASAAGTSEYTGELFF
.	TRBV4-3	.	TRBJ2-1	TGCGCCAGCAGCCAATATTTGGTTCGCGATGAGCAGTTCTTC	CASSQYLVRDEQFF